A selection of T cell receptor beta chains follows, all from one sample in a study of blood T cell repertoires in COVID-19. Generated by immunoSEQ multiplex PCR, the TCRdb table keeps only in-frame clones and is missing some. Of under 250,000 clones listed, about four fifths were seen once; the top ten hold around 2.3%. Sequencing input: peripheral blood. Receptors were obtained from a woman aged 40-49 years with active or convalescent COVID-19. The conserved cysteine and the conserved F or W are not part of the CDR3 here.

CDR3 length | V gene | CDR3 protein
15 | TRBV5-6 | ASSLAASGSLTDTQY
13 | TRBV15 | ATSRGTGAGETQY
10 | TRBV19 | ASRTGDYGYT
12 | TRBV7-2 | ASSFGLADNEQF
12 | TRBV6-5 | ASSLGHPGNTIY
12 | TRBV11-1 | ASSWAAAYDEQY
11 | TRBV27 | ASSLGGSYEQY
11 | TRBV11-2 | ASSLDALEVAF
11 | TRBV5-6 | ASSPGGLYGYT
11 | TRBV28 | ASSSGWNYGYT
10 | TRBV5-8 | ASSSTVYGYT
10 | TRBV3-1/TRBV3-2 | ASSQSAGGPT
10 | TRBV30 | AGKGGGETQY
15 | TRBV24-1 | ATADRGPDYSNQPQH
11 | TRBV6-5 | ASTGRRSYGYT
13 | TRBV15 | ATSRETPGDSPLH
14 | TRBV10-3 | AISESLGQVSYGYT
11 | TRBV6-5 | ASVPMGGGGYT
11 | TRBV6-2/TRBV6-3 | ASSPRHDSPLH
13 | TRBV7-8 | ASSLVGEITYEQY
12 | TRBV4-1 | ASSQGQYSYEQY
11 | TRBV30 | AWWTGLTGELF
12 | TRBV7-9 | ASSLSGRGNEQY
17 | TRBV29-1 | SVEDSRFYPETLNTEAF
13 | TRBV28 | ASSPGTGGNQPQH
12 | TRBV18 | ASSPGRHTGELF
12 | TRBV27 | ASKRTGANEKLF
11 | TRBV7-8 | ASSLSGPYEQY
11 | TRBV12-3/TRBV12-4 | ASRWTGSYGYT
12 | TRBV28 | ASSLPGTAYGYT
14 | TRBV6-5 | ASSYIGDRGGSPLH
14 | TRBV18 | ASSPLIDRDLWSYT
13 | TRBV14 | ASSQGLAGGSEQY
14 | TRBV5-1 | ASSLDQPGSSTEAF
12 | TRBV12-5 | ASGFQGHLYGYT
13 | TRBV7-6 | ASSFRGGRYDGYT
11 | TRBV2 | ASSIDNNQPQH
14 | TRBV9 | ASSLSPGGSGNTIY
12 | TRBV5-1 | ASSPGTDQETQY
9 | TRBV12-3/TRBV12-4 | ASSNREKLF
13 | TRBV15 | ATSTGQGTDNEQF
12 | TRBV15 | ATSGLSRNYGYT
11 | TRBV28 | ASEAGGKNEQF
14 | TRBV18 | ASSPGVSVSTDTQY